Below are 4 T cell receptor beta chains sequenced from a single sample in a study of blood T cells in healthy people across ages. The second PCR ran roughly 7 to 11 cycles with a sample-barcoded 5' primer and J-beta primers. Each CDR3 protein gets one entry after TCRdb re-called the 5' RACE reads with MiXCR. Of hundreds of thousands of distinct CDR3 sequences in the sample, about 32% were seen once. Sequenced: blood. The receptors shown here come from an elderly woman in good health.

The rearrangement joins TRBV6-6 to TRBJ1-1; D is undetermined. The CDR3 has 12 amino acids. Germline CDR1 reads MNHNY; CDR2 reads SVGAGI (reference sequence). V lost 6 bases and J 1 base, leaving 6 bases between the germline ends. DNA of the CDR3: TGTGCCAGCAGCCAACAGAACACTGAAGCTTTCTTT. It codes for CASSQQNTEAFF.

This clonotype was counted ten times or more. DNA of the CDR3: TGTGCCAGCAGCTCCTCAGGGGGTTCCATAGTTCGCGAGCAGTACTTC. Its protein is CASSSSGGSIVREQYF. V and J are TRBV28 and TRBJ2-7; 7 bases are shared with TRBD1. This CDR3 spans 16 amino acids. The germline V gene encodes CDR1 MDHEN and CDR2 SYDVKM. V lost 6 bases, J lost 6 bases, and 17 bases stayed unmatched.

In regard to this clonotype: A much larger clone differs from this one at a single base, so this may be a read error. This chain joins TRBV3-1 and TRBJ2-1; 8 bases match TRBD2. CDR3 length: 16 amino acids. CDR1 is LGHDT and CDR2 is YNNKEL in the germline V gene (reference sequence). The V segment lost 4 bases and the J segment 4 bases; nucleotides outside the gene matches: 9. The CDR3 spells CASSRPLASGYNEQFF. The CDR3 nucleotides are TGTGCCAGCAGCCGCCCCCTGGCTAGCGGGTACAATGAGCAGTTCTTC.

As concerns this clonotype: This sequence may be a read error, since a much larger clone differs from it by one base. J is TRBJ2-7 and V is TRBV5-1, with D perhaps being TRBD1 or TRBD2 (5 bases each). The CDR3 runs 14 residues. Per germline, CDR1 SGHRS and CDR2 YFSETQ. CDR3 coding DNA: TGCGCCGGCAGCTTGGGGGTTGTGGCGTACGAGCAGTACTTC. Encoded protein: CAGSLGVVAYEQYF.